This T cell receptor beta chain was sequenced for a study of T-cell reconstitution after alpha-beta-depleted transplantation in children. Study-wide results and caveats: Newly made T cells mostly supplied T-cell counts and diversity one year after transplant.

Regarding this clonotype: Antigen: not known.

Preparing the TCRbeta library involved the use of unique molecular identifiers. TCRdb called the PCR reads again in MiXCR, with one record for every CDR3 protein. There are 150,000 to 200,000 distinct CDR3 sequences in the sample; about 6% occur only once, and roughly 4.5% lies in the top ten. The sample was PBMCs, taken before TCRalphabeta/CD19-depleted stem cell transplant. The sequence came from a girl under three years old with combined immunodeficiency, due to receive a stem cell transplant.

The CDR3 DNA sequence: TGTGCCAGCAGGGTGGGAGCGAGCAATCAGCCCCAGCATTTT. It specifies CASRVGASNQPQHF. V and J are TRBV27 and TRBJ1-5; D uncertain. This CDR3 is 14 amino acids long. With 6 bases removed from V and 1 base from J, the gap between germline ends came to 10 bases. Germline CDR1 and CDR2: MNHEY and SMNVEV (reference sequence).